In this sample, the clone carrying this T cell receptor (beta chain) turned up once. CDR3 size: 19 residues. V shed 3 bases, J shed 1 base, and the junction held 12 bases outside the gene matches. Looked up from germline, CDR1 is KGHSH and CDR2 is LQKENI. The table came from immunoSEQ multiplex PCR; TCRdb's copy has only in-frame clones and leaves some out. This sample has 110,000 to 150,000 clones, with around four fifths found just once. The data are from a study of blood T cell repertoires in COVID-19. Study-level background: In each case, the material was cDNA or gDNA derived from T cells, B-cell-depleted T cells, or PBMCs.

This receptor was taken from an elderly woman with acute or convalescent COVID-19. Sequenced sample: peripheral blood. The chain employs TRBV18 and TRBJ1-5; 10 bases agree with TRBD1. DNA for the CDR3: TGTGCCAGCTCACCGCAGGTGGGCGGACAGGGGGGAAGCAATCAGCCCCAGCATTTT. Its translation: CASSPQVGGQGGSNQPQHF. Looking up the rest from reference TRBV18 and TRBJ1-5 gives the full variable domain: NAGVMQNPRHLVRRRGQEARLRCSPMKGHSHVYWYRQLPEEGLKFMVYLQKENIIDESGMPKERFSAEFPKEGPSILRIQQVVRGDSAAYFCASSPQVGGQGGSNQPQHFGDGTRLSIL.